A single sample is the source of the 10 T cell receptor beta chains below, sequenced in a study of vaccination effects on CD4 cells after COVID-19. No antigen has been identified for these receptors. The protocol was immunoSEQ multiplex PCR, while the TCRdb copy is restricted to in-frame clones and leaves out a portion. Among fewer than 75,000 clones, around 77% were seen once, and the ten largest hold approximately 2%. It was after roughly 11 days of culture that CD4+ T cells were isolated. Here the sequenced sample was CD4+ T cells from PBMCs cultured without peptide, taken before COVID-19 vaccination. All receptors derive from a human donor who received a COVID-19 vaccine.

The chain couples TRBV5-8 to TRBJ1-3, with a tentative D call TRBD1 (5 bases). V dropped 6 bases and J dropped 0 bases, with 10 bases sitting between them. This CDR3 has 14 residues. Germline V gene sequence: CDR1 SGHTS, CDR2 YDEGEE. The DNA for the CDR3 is TGTGCCAGCACCTGGGGGTACTCTGGAAACACCATATATTTT. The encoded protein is CASTWGYSGNTIYF.

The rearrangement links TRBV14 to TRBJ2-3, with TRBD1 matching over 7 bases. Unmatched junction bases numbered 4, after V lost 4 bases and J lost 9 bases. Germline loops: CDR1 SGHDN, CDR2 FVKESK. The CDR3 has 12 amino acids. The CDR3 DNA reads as TGTGCCAGCAGCCTCGGACAGGCAACGCAGTATTTT. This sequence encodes CASSLGQATQYF.

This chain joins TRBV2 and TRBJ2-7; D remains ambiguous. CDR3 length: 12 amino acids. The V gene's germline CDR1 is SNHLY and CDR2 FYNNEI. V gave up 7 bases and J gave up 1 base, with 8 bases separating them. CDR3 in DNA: TGTGCCAGCAAACGGGTTTCCTACGAGCAGTACGTC. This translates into CASKRVSYEQYV.

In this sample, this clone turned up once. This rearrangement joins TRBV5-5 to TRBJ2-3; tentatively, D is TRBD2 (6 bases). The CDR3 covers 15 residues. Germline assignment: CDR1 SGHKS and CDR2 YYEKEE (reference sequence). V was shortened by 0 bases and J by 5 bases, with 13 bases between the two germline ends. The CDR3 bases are TGTGCCAGCAGCTTGGGCCTCCGGGGGTTAGATACGCAGTATTTT. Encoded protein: CASSLGLRGLDTQYF.

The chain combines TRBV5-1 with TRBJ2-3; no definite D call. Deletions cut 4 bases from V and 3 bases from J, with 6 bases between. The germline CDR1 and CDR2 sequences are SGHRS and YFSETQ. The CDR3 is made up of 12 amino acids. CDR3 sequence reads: CASSDQTDTQYF. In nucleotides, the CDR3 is TGCGCCAGCAGCGATCAGACAGATACGCAGTATTTT. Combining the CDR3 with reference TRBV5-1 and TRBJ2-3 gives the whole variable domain KAGVTQTPRYLIKTRGQQVTLSCSPISGHRSVSWYQQTPGQGLQFLFEYFSETQRNKGNFPGRFSGRQFSNSRSEMNVSTLELGDSALYLCASSDQTDTQYFGPGTRLTVL.

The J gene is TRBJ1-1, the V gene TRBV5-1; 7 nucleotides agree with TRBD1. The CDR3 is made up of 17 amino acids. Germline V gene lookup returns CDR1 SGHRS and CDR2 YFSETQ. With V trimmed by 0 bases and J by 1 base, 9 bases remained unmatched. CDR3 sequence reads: CASSLVATGLGNTEAFF. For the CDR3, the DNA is TGCGCCAGCAGCTTGGTTGCGACAGGGTTGGGGAACACTGAAGCTTTCTTT.

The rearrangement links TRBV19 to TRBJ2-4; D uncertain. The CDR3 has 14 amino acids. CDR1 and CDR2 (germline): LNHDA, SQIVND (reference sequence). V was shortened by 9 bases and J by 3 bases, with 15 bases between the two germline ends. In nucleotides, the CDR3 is TGTGCCAGCACCGAGCTACCGGACAAAAACATTCAGTACTTC. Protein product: CASTELPDKNIQYF.

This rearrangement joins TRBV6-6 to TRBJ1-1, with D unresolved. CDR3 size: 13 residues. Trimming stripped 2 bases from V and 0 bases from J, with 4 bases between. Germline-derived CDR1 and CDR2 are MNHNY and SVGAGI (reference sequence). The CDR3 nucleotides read TGTGCCAGCAGTTACAGTTTGAACACTGAAGCTTTCTTT. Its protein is CASSYSLNTEAFF.

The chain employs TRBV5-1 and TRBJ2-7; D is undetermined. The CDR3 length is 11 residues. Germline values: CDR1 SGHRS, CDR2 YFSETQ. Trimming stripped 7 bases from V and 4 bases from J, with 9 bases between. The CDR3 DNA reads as TGCGCCAGCGGTTGCCGGTACGAGCAGTACGTC. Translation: CASGCRYEQYV.

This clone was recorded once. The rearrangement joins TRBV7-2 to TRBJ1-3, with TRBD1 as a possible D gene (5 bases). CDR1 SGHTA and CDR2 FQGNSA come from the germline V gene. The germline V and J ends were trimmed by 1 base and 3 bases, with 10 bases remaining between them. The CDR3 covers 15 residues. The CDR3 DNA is TGTGCCAGCAGCTTAGGGGCAGGGTTTGGAAACACCATATATTTT. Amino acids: CASSLGAGFGNTIYF.